This entry features one TCR beta chain sequence. Its antigen remains unidentified. These data belong to a study of CD8 T cells in Susac syndrome. General observations from the study: Acknowledgment was made by the study that its TCR sequencing and HLA analysis involved a relatively small number of individuals.

RNA in amounts of 0.5 to 1 ug was reverse transcribed with random hexamers. Amplification of TCR beta CDR3 was carried out by immunoSEQ multiplex PCR, which covered 54 Vbeta and 13 Jbeta segments. TCRdb re-called the immunoSEQ multiplex PCR reads with MiXCR, one entry per CDR3 protein. The sample yields about 140,000 distinct CDR3 sequences, roughly 94% seen once. Healthy donors formed controls matched for age and sex. Negative magnetic isolation gave CD8+ and CD4+ cells; FACS enriched CD8+ TEMRA. The CDR3 has 13 residues. The V and J ends lost 3 bases and 3 bases, in that order; junction bases with no gene match: 1. The V gene's germline CDR1 is MNHEY and CDR2 SMNVEV (reference sequence).

The V call is TRBV27, the J call TRBJ1-1; 7 nucleotides agree with TRBD1. The origin of this receptor is a human donor in good health. Material: CD8+ T cells from PBMCs. CDR3 bases: TGTGCCAGCAGTTTGACAGGGCACACTGAAGCTTTCTTT. Protein: CASSLTGHTEAFF.